This entry concerns a single T cell receptor beta chain. The CDR3 sequence is 13 residues long. CDR1 is LNHDA and CDR2 is SQIVND in the germline V gene (reference sequence). The V end was cut by 8 bases, the J end by 1 base, with 11 bases between. This sample is part of a study of blood T cell repertoires in COVID-19. On the study more broadly: Samples representing acute and convalescent COVID-19 were sourced from the United States, Italy and Spain. T cells, B-cell-depleted T cells, or PBMCs supplied cDNA or gDNA.

Per the authors' pipeline: Researchers report that nucleated cell counts were estimated from reference gene primer amplification. Assay used: immunoSEQ multiplex PCR; TCRdb lists only in-frame clones, some missing. V, J and clone size were drawn from that table, and D and trimming were deduced from the DNA. The table has about 230,000 clones, 81% seen once. This TCR came from a woman older than 75 with acute or convalescent COVID-19. Sequencing input: peripheral blood. The rearrangement links TRBV19 to TRBJ1-1, with D possibly matching TRBD1 (5 bases). The CDR3 region is CASSRQPNTEAFF. CDR3 sequence (DNA): TGTGCCAGTTCCAGACAGCCGAACACTGAAGCTTTCTTT.